This T cell receptor (beta chain) appears in the sequencing data of a study of Ad26.COV2.S vaccination and SARS-CoV-2 variants. Study conclusions and caveats: The TCR-based breadth and depth measures might underestimate overall T cell responses.

The method was immunoSEQ multiplex PCR; TCRdb's version includes in-frame clones alone and lacks a portion of them. The profile covers about 400,000 clones, with approximately 83% appearing a single time and about 8% taken by the ten largest. Comments on this clone: As yet, its antigen is unknown.

Regarding treatment: 19 received Ad26.COV2.S at low or high dose, single or two shots; about 5 received placebo; per-sample allocation not given. Vaccine and placebo recipients were sampled on day 63 after the first injection. An Ad26 vector carrying the Wuhan-strain SARS-CoV-2 spike served as the vaccine. Sample: peripheral blood, taken in a trial of Ad26.COV2.S vaccine versus placebo. This clonotype was sampled from a person between 18 and 59 years old who received the Ad26.COV2.S COVID-19 vaccine or a placebo.

CDR3 in DNA: TGTGCCAGCGTTGCGGGCTACGAGCAGTACTTC. Its protein product is CASVAGYEQYF. The chain employs TRBV2 and TRBJ2-7, with D perhaps TRBD2 (5 bases). V lost 8 bases and J lost 3, with 8 bases in between. Germline CDR1 is SNHLY and CDR2 is FYNNEI. This CDR3 has 11 amino acids. Full variable domain (outside the CDR3, taken from reference TRBV2 and TRBJ2-7): EPEVTQTPSHQVTQMGQEVILRCVPISNHLYFYWYRQILGQKVEFLVSFYNNEISEKSEIFDDQFSVERPDGSNFTLKIRSTKLEDSAMYFCASVAGYEQYFGPGTRLTVT.